These 11 T cell receptor beta chains were sequenced from one sample in a study of blood T cell repertoires in COVID-19. Profiled with immunoSEQ multiplex PCR; TCRdb holds only in-frame clones, not every one. The sample gives tens of thousands of clones, 65% to 90% of which show up once; under 30% is in the top ten. The material sequenced was peripheral blood. The source is a woman of 80 years or more with active or convalescent COVID-19.

The chain has TRBV5-1 and TRBJ2-5; D gene uncertain. CDR1 SGHRS and CDR2 YFSETQ come from the germline V gene. There are 11 residues in the CDR3. With 5 bases removed from V and 2 bases from J, the gap between germline ends came to 4 bases. DNA of the CDR3: TGCGCCAGCAGGAGACAAGAGACCCAGTACTTC. It encodes CASRRQETQYF.

The count of this clone is one. The chain uses TRBV19 and TRBJ2-3, with 8 bases aligning to TRBD2. This CDR3 has 15 residues. The V segment lost 8 bases and the J segment 0 bases; nucleotides outside the gene matches: 7. CDR1 and CDR2 from the germline V gene are LNHDA and SQIVND (reference sequence). The CDR3 reads CASRQAGASTDTQYF. CDR3 DNA: TGTGCCAGTCGTCAAGCGGGGGCCAGCACAGATACGCAGTATTTT.

The chain employs TRBV5-6 and TRBJ2-2; 10 nucleotides agree with TRBD1. After removal of 3 bases from V and 3 bases from J, the junction contained 5 bases not matched to a gene. From germline, CDR1 is SGHDT and CDR2 YYEEEE. The CDR3 length is 16 residues. The CDR3 loop is CASSWGQGTYTGELFF. The CDR3 DNA is TGTGCCAGCAGCTGGGGACAGGGGACTTACACCGGGGAGCTGTTTTTT.

The chain has TRBV4-1 and TRBJ2-1; TRBD1 aligns across 9 bases. The CDR3 is 15 amino acids. V trimming: 1 base; J trimming: 8 bases; junction bases outside the gene matches: 6. CDR1 and CDR2 from the germline V gene are MGHRA and YSYEKL. The CDR3 here is CASSQGDRAPHEQFF. The CDR3 DNA is TGCGCCAGCAGCCAAGGGGACAGGGCCCCCCATGAGCAGTTCTTC.

This chain links TRBV3-1 (or the pseudogene TRBV3-2) with TRBJ2-3; 7 positions agree with TRBD2. The CDR3 runs 17 residues. The germline gives CDR1 LGHDT, CDR2 YNNKEL (reference sequence). The trim removed 4 bases at V and 0 bases at J, leaving 10 bases unmatched. CDR3 residues: CASSRFGRTRSTDTQYF. CDR3 nucleotide sequence: TGTGCCAGCAGCCGCTTTGGGCGGACTAGAAGCACAGATACGCAGTATTTT.

The chain couples TRBV13 to TRBJ1-2; a possible D gene is TRBD1 (5 bases). Germline V gives CDR1 PRHDT, CDR2 FYEKMQ (reference sequence). The V end was cut by 0 bases, the J end by 3 bases, with 8 bases between. The CDR3 is 14 amino acids. CDR3 region: CASSLGGVYYGYTF. CDR3 nucleotides: TGTGCCAGCAGCTTAGGAGGGGTATACTATGGCTACACCTTC.

The chain has TRBV25-1 and TRBJ2-7; D gene unclear. Trimming took 2 bases from V and 0 from J, leaving 5 bases between them. CDR1 is MGHDK, CDR2 SYGVNS, per germline. The CDR3 contains 13 residues. The CDR3 protein is CASSERSSYEQYF. The CDR3, as DNA: TGTGCCAGCAGTGAAAGGAGCTCCTACGAGCAGTACTTC.

V and J are TRBV10-3 and TRBJ2-7; D perhaps matches TRBD1 (6 bases). CDR3 size: 12 residues. Trimming left V 10 bases short and J 3 bases short, with 13 bases between. Germline V gene data show CDR1 as ENHRY and CDR2 as SYGVKD. The CDR3 spells CATRTDDYEQYF. CDR3 in DNA: TGTGCCACCCGGACAGATGACTACGAGCAGTACTTC.

The rearrangement joins TRBV6-5 to TRBJ2-3; 7 bases are shared with TRBD2. V dropped 4 bases and J dropped 4; count of bases not matched to a gene: 5. CDR3 length: 14 residues. Germline CDR1 and CDR2: MNHEY and SVGAGI. CDR3 loop: CASSFSGVADTQYF. For the CDR3, the DNA is TGTGCCAGCAGTTTCAGCGGGGTCGCAGATACGCAGTATTTT.

V and J are TRBV18 and TRBJ1-1; possible D gene TRBD1, 6 bases. CDR1 KGHSH and CDR2 LQKENI come from the germline V gene. Trimming took off 6 bases at V and 3 bases at J, with 17 bases between the two ends. The CDR3 totals 15 residues. CDR3 in amino acids: CASSPTEGHHTEAFF. CDR3 nucleotide sequence: TGTGCCAGCTCCCCCACCGAGGGACATCACACTGAAGCTTTCTTT.

The rearrangement uses TRBV3-1 (or the pseudogene TRBV3-2) and TRBJ2-7; TRBD2 matches 9 bases. J gave up 2 bases and V 0 bases, and 5 bases lay outside the gene matches. The germline gives CDR1 LGHDT, CDR2 YNNKEL (reference sequence). The CDR3 extends over 16 amino acids. CDR3 DNA: TGTGCCAGCAGCCAAGACACTAGCGGGTTAGCCTACGAGCAGTACTTC. As protein: CASSQDTSGLAYEQYF.